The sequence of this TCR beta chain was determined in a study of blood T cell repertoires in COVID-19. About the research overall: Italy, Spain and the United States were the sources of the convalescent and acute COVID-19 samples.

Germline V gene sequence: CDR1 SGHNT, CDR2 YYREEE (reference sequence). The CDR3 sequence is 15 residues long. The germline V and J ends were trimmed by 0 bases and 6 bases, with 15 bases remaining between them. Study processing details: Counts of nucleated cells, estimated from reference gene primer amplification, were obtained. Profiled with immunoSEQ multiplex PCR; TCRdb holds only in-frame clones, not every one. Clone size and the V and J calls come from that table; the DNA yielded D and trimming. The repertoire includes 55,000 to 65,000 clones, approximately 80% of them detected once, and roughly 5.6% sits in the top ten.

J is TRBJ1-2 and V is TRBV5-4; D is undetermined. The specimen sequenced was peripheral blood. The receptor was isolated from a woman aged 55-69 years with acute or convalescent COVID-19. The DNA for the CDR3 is TGTGCCAGCAGCTTGGTTGGAGGGCGGGATCATGGCTACACCTTC. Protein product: CASSLVGGRDHGYTF. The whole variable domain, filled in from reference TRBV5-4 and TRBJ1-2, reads ETGVTQSPTHLIKTRGQQVTLRCSSQSGHNTVSWYQQALGQGPQFIFQYYREEENGRGNFPPRFSGLQFPNYSSELNVNALELDDSALYLCASSLVGGRDHGYTFGSGTRLTVV.